These T cell receptor beta chains were read from a single sample in a study of blood T cell repertoires in COVID-19. Profiling relied on immunoSEQ multiplex PCR, and the TCRdb table lists in-frame clones only, not all of them. The table records 300,000 or so clones, about nine tenths of them present only once. The specimen was peripheral blood. These receptors originate from a woman in her thirties or forties with acute or convalescent COVID-19. CDR3s include the opening cysteine and the closing phenylalanine or tryptophan. Fields, in order: V gene, J gene, CDR3 length, clone size, D gene, CDR3 protein, CDR3 DNA. A D gene is named only where the DNA matches it firmly. Only some rows state a clone size, as once, few, many or a class for expanded clones.

V: TRBV5-1
J: TRBJ2-5
length: 15
size: once
D: TRBD2
CDR3: CASSLSGTSGMPLYF
DNA: TGCGCCAGCAGCTTGTCCGGGACTAGCGGGATGCCCCTGTACTTC

V: TRBV10-3
J: TRBJ2-3
length: 15
size: .
D: .
CDR3: CAISDMAGRTDTQYF
DNA: TGTGCCATCAGTGATATGGCCGGGAGAACAGATACGCAGTATTTT

V: TRBV4-1
J: TRBJ2-1
length: 16
size: .
D: .
CDR3: CASSLGRRTEDNEQFF
DNA: TGCGCCAGCAGCCTAGGGAGGCGGACGGAAGACAATGAGCAGTTCTTC

V: TRBV19
J: TRBJ1-1
length: 14
size: once
D: TRBD1
CDR3: CASSSRDRRAEAFF
DNA: TGTGCCAGTAGTAGCCGGGACAGGCGCGCTGAAGCTTTCTTT

V: TRBV25-1
J: TRBJ2-3
length: 12
size: .
D: .
CDR3: CASSEIGGTQYF
DNA: TGTGCCAGCAGTGAAATTGGGGGGACGCAGTATTTT

V: TRBV19
J: TRBJ1-3
length: 16
size: .
D: .
CDR3: CASSTVEGHSGNTIYF
DNA: TGTGCCAGTAGTACCGTTGAGGGACACTCTGGAAACACCATATATTTT

V: TRBV28
J: TRBJ2-4
length: 15
size: .
D: .
CDR3: CASRSQELAKNIQYF
DNA: TGTGCCAGCAGGTCACAGGAGCTAGCCAAAAACATTCAGTACTTC

V: TRBV28
J: TRBJ1-2
length: 13
size: .
D: TRBD1
CDR3: CASRSGQGDGYTF
DNA: TGTGCCAGCAGGTCGGGACAGGGGGATGGCTACACCTTC

V: TRBV5-1
J: TRBJ1-5
length: 14
size: once
D: TRBD1
CDR3: CASSSTGLSQPQHF
DNA: TGCGCCAGCAGCTCGACAGGGTTGAGTCAGCCCCAGCATTTT

V: TRBV29-1
J: TRBJ1-2
length: 13
size: .
D: TRBD1
CDR3: CSVTGGVDYGYTF
DNA: TGCAGCGTAACAGGGGGAGTCGACTATGGCTACACCTTC

V: TRBV10-3
J: TRBJ1-2
length: 15
size: .
D: .
CDR3: CAISGTIKGNYGYTF
DNA: TGTGCCATCAGCGGGACAATCAAGGGGAACTATGGCTACACCTTC

V: TRBV4-1
J: TRBJ1-6
length: 15
size: .
D: TRBD1
CDR3: CASSQDGQGNSPLHF
DNA: TGCGCCAGCAGCCAAGACGGACAGGGAAATTCACCCCTCCACTTT

V: TRBV5-1
J: TRBJ2-4
length: 14
size: .
D: .
CDR3: CASSLTGNADIQYF
DNA: TGCGCCAGCAGCTTGACCGGGAACGCTGACATTCAGTACTTC

V: TRBV25-1
J: TRBJ1-2
length: 13
size: .
D: .
CDR3: CASSEYSPRGYTF
DNA: TGTGCCAGCAGTGAATATAGTCCGCGTGGCTACACCTTC

V: TRBV5-5
J: TRBJ2-3
length: 16
size: .
D: TRBD1
CDR3: CASSLVAGGRADTQYF
DNA: TGTGCCAGCAGCTTGGTCGCAGGGGGCAGAGCAGATACGCAGTATTTT

V: TRBV9
J: TRBJ2-5
length: 16
size: .
D: TRBD1
CDR3: CASSVGAGTGKETQYF
DNA: TGTGCCAGCAGCGTAGGGGCGGGGACAGGGAAAGAGACCCAGTACTTC

V: TRBV6-5
J: TRBJ1-2
length: 13
size: .
D: .
CDR3: CASRTPGVEGYTF
DNA: TGTGCCAGCAGGACTCCGGGGGTGGAAGGCTACACCTTC

V: TRBV7-9
J: TRBJ1-2
length: 17
size: .
D: .
CDR3: CASSSPGGPGGSYGYTF
DNA: TGTGCCAGCAGCTCACCCGGGGGCCCGGGGGGCTCCTATGGCTACACCTTC

V: TRBV12-5
J: TRBJ2-4
length: 17
size: .
D: TRBD1
CDR3: CASGFILQGEAKNIQYF
DNA: TGTGCTAGTGGTTTTATTCTTCAGGGGGAAGCCAAAAACATTCAGTACTTC

V: TRBV9
J: TRBJ1-5
length: 14
size: .
D: .
CDR3: CASSPQMSGQPQHF
DNA: TGTGCCAGCAGCCCCCAGATGAGCGGTCAGCCCCAGCATTTT

V: TRBV3-1/TRBV3-2
J: TRBJ1-2
length: 15
size: once
D: .
CDR3: CASSQGIAANYGYTF
DNA: TGTGCCAGCAGCCAAGGAATTGCGGCTAACTATGGCTACACCTTC

V: TRBV29-1
J: TRBJ2-1
length: 14
size: .
D: TRBD1
CDR3: CSATGTGSYNEQFF
DNA: TGCAGCGCAACTGGGACAGGCTCCTACAATGAGCAGTTCTTC

V: TRBV5-6
J: TRBJ1-6
length: 15
size: .
D: TRBD1
CDR3: CASTMTGGYGSPLHF
DNA: TGTGCCAGCACCATGACAGGGGGGTATGGTTCACCCCTCCACTTT

V: TRBV11-2
J: TRBJ1-3
length: 15
size: .
D: .
CDR3: CASTREAQPGNTIYF
DNA: TGTGCCAGCACCAGAGAGGCCCAGCCTGGAAACACCATATATTTT

V: TRBV5-1
J: TRBJ2-1
length: 16
size: few
D: TRBD2
CDR3: CASSFLAGALYNEQFF
DNA: TGCGCCAGCAGCTTCCTAGCGGGGGCCCTTTACAATGAGCAGTTCTTC

V: TRBV9
J: TRBJ2-3
length: 15
size: .
D: TRBD2
CDR3: CASSGGLAGVDTQYF
DNA: TGTGCCAGCAGCGGTGGACTAGCGGGGGTAGATACGCAGTATTTT

V: TRBV7-9
J: TRBJ1-1
length: 13
size: .
D: .
CDR3: CASSLGQNTEAFF
DNA: TGTGCCAGCAGCTTAGGACAGAACACTGAAGCTTTCTTT

V: TRBV2
J: TRBJ1-5
length: 12
size: .
D: TRBD1
CDR3: CASSPTGGPQHF
DNA: TGTGCCAGCAGTCCCACAGGGGGACCCCAGCATTTT

V: TRBV5-8
J: TRBJ1-6
length: 15
size: once
D: .
CDR3: CASSLGSSYNSPLHF
DNA: TGTGCCAGCAGCTTGGGGAGCTCCTATAATTCACCCCTCCACTTT

V: TRBV11-2
J: TRBJ2-2
length: 16
size: .
D: .
CDR3: CASSLLPGVFTGELFF
DNA: TGTGCCAGCAGCTTATTACCCGGGGTTTTCACCGGGGAGCTGTTTTTT

V: TRBV5-4
J: TRBJ2-5
length: 15
size: .
D: TRBD1
CDR3: CASSPWTGGSKTQYF
DNA: TGTGCCAGCAGCCCCTGGACAGGGGGCTCTAAGACCCAGTACTTC

V: TRBV18
J: TRBJ2-2
length: 16
size: .
D: .
CDR3: CASSPSLNRDTGELFF
DNA: TGTGCCAGCTCACCTAGCCTAAACAGGGACACCGGGGAGCTGTTTTTT

V: TRBV4-2
J: TRBJ1-1
length: 15
size: .
D: .
CDR3: CASSRTLAPTSEAFF
DNA: TGTGCCAGCAGCCGAACATTAGCGCCGACGTCTGAAGCTTTCTTT

V: TRBV19
J: TRBJ1-2
length: 15
size: once
D: .
CDR3: CASSRRTELYYGYTF
DNA: TGTGCCAGTAGTAGGAGGACAGAATTGTACTATGGCTACACCTTC

V: TRBV2
J: TRBJ2-5
length: 12
size: .
D: .
CDR3: CASSAGSETQYF
DNA: TGTGCCAGCAGCGCAGGGTCTGAGACCCAGTACTTC

V: TRBV19
J: TRBJ1-3
length: 13
size: once
D: .
CDR3: CASARQAGNTIYF
DNA: TGTGCCAGTGCCCGACAGGCGGGAAACACCATATATTTT

V: TRBV10-3
J: TRBJ1-1
length: 15
size: .
D: TRBD1
CDR3: CAISDRQGESTEAFF
DNA: TGTGCCATCAGTGATAGACAGGGGGAGTCTACTGAAGCTTTCTTT

V: TRBV6-5
J: TRBJ1-3
length: 14
size: .
D: .
CDR3: CASSKPDSGNTIYF
DNA: TGTGCCAGCAGTAAACCAGATTCTGGAAACACCATATATTTT

V: TRBV6-4
J: TRBJ2-1
length: 15
size: .
D: TRBD2
CDR3: CASSEGVAGVNEQFF
DNA: TGTGCCAGCAGTGAGGGAGTAGCGGGTGTAAATGAGCAGTTCTTC

V: TRBV11-2
J: TRBJ2-1
length: 12
size: .
D: .
CDR3: CASSLGAGEQFF
DNA: TGTGCCAGCAGCTTGGGGGCCGGTGAGCAGTTCTTC

V: TRBV5-4
J: TRBJ1-3
length: 14
size: .
D: .
CDR3: CASSLGSGGNTIYF
DNA: TGTGCCAGCAGCTTGGGGTCAGGTGGAAACACCATATATTTT

V: TRBV6-1
J: TRBJ1-2
length: 15
size: .
D: .
CDR3: CASSDPAALHYGYTF
DNA: TGTGCCAGCAGTGACCCGGCAGCGCTCCACTATGGCTACACCTTC

V: TRBV5-4
J: TRBJ2-2
length: 13
size: .
D: .
CDR3: CASSKEATGELFF
DNA: TGTGCCAGCAGTAAGGAGGCGACCGGGGAGCTGTTTTTT

V: TRBV5-4
J: TRBJ2-2
length: 16
size: .
D: .
CDR3: CASSLGSRSNTGELFF
DNA: TGTGCCAGCAGCTTGGGCAGCAGGTCGAACACCGGGGAGCTGTTTTTT

V: TRBV19
J: TRBJ1-6
length: 14
size: .
D: .
CDR3: CASSISQGNSPLHF
DNA: TGTGCCAGTAGTATATCCCAGGGGAATTCACCCCTCCACTTT

V: TRBV11-2
J: TRBJ1-5
length: 17
size: .
D: .
CDR3: CASSLVNLGGHPKPQHF
DNA: TGTGCCAGCAGCTTAGTTAATTTGGGAGGGCACCCCAAGCCCCAGCATTTT

V: TRBV21-1
J: TRBJ1-6
length: 9
size: few
D: .
CDR3: CAPGGRVAF
DNA: TGTGCCCCGGGGGGCAGGGTGGCTTTT

V: TRBV2
J: TRBJ2-5
length: 13
size: .
D: .
CDR3: CASSVIAEQTQYF
DNA: TGTGCCAGCAGTGTGATAGCGGAACAGACCCAGTACTTC

V: TRBV18
J: TRBJ2-3
length: 15
size: .
D: .
CDR3: CASSPGAIGSDTQYF
DNA: TGTGCCAGCTCACCGGGCGCAATCGGATCAGATACGCAGTATTTT

V: TRBV6-6
J: TRBJ1-5
length: 16
size: .
D: .
CDR3: CASSTSILGQGQPQHF
DNA: TGTGCCAGCAGTACTTCAATTTTGGGGCAGGGGCAGCCCCAGCATTTT

V: TRBV7-2
J: TRBJ1-6
length: 15
size: .
D: TRBD1
CDR3: CASSPRTGGYSPLHF
DNA: TGTGCCAGCAGCCCACGGACAGGGGGTTATTCACCCCTCCACTTT

V: TRBV10-3
J: TRBJ1-2
length: 13
size: .
D: .
CDR3: CAISGQVVDGYTF
DNA: TGTGCCATCAGTGGACAGGTGGTAGATGGCTACACCTTC

V: TRBV29-1
J: TRBJ1-1
length: 16
size: .
D: TRBD1
CDR3: CSVFFGVWGTGTEAFF
DNA: TGCAGCGTCTTCTTCGGGGTTTGGGGGACAGGCACTGAAGCTTTCTTT